The 32 T cell receptor beta chains in this list originate from one sample, sequenced in a study of identical twins. A single record per CDR3 protein comes from TCRdb applying MiXCR to the 5' RACE reads. The sample lists fewer than 250,000 distinct CDR3 sequences, 7.5% occurring once. This sample was shared with a second study, whose subject was yellow fever vaccine responses in identical twins.

What was sequenced was CD8+ T cells sorted from blood. The receptors shown here come from a woman in her late teens or twenties in good health.

This chain joins TRBV28 and TRBJ2-7; possible D gene TRBD1, 5 bases. CDR3 length equals 13 residues. Between the trimmed V and J ends, which lost 3 bases and 4 bases, there was a span of 10 bases. Germline CDR1 is MDHEN and CDR2 is SYDVKM. Here the CDR3 DNA reads TGTGCCAGCAGTTTGGGGCCCGGATACGAGCAGTACTTC. It is translated as CASSLGPGYEQYF.

The V call is TRBV12-3 or TRBV12-4, the J call TRBJ2-5; D might be TRBD2 (6 bases). The germline V and J ends were trimmed by 4 bases and 2 bases, with 17 bases remaining between them. This CDR3 contains 16 residues. Here the CDR3 DNA reads TGTGCCAGCAGTTGGGGGGAAGGGGATTTTCAAGAGACCCAGTACTTC. Translating gives CASSWGEGDFQETQYF.

This clonotype has a count of ten or more. This chain uses TRBV24-1 with TRBJ2-2; a possible D gene is TRBD2 (7 bases). V was shortened by 4 bases and J by 6 bases, with 17 bases between the two germline ends. Germline V gives CDR1 KGHDR, CDR2 SFDVKD. The CDR3 has 16 amino acids. The CDR3 coding sequence is TGTGCCACCAGTGACTCTCTAGGGGGGGTTCCCGGGGAGCTGTTTTTT. It codes for CATSDSLGGVPGELFF.

In its sample, this clonotype was seen a few times. The chain employs TRBV27 and TRBJ2-2; maybe TRBD1 (6 bases). This CDR3 contains 16 residues. Germline CDR1 and CDR2: MNHEY and SMNVEV (reference sequence). With 2 bases removed from V and 5 bases from J, the gap between germline ends came to 15 bases. In DNA form, the CDR3 reads TGTGCCAGCAGTTTAATTAGGACAGTCGGAACCGGGGAGCTGTTTTTT. It yields the protein CASSLIRTVGTGELFF.

This clonotype was observed at least ten times. The V call is TRBV5-1, the J call TRBJ1-2; D might be TRBD1 (5 bases). Per the germline V gene, CDR1 is SGHRS and CDR2 is YFSETQ. The V end was cut by 3 bases, the J end by 2 bases, with 14 bases between. The CDR3 length is 15 residues. The CDR3 sequence is CASSSWGQDNYGYTF. CDR3 nucleotides: TGCGCCAGCAGCTCTTGGGGCCAGGACAACTATGGCTACACCTTC.

This clonotype has just one count. The V and J genes are TRBV19 and TRBJ2-7; 9 nucleotides match TRBD2. The CDR3 has 13 amino acids. Trimming removed 5 bases from V and 4 bases from J; junction bases left unmatched: 3. In germline, CDR1 is LNHDA, CDR2 SQIVND (reference sequence). This CDR3 is CASSLSGRYEQYF. CDR3 bases: TGTGCCAGTAGTCTGAGCGGGAGGTACGAGCAGTACTTC.

This clonotype was seen a handful of times. The rearrangement uses TRBV10-1 and TRBJ2-4; D may be TRBD2 (7 bases). Germline V lookup: CDR1 WNHNN, CDR2 SYGVQD (reference sequence). Trimming cost V 3 bases and J 8 bases, with 17 bases left between them. The CDR3 is 15 amino acids. CDR3 DNA: TGCGCCAGCAGTGAATCGACCAGGGGAGGGGACATTCAGTACTTC. Protein product: CASSESTRGGDIQYF.

The table lists this clonotype with many counts. J is TRBJ2-2 and V is TRBV5-1; tentatively, D is TRBD1 or TRBD2 (5 bases each). The germline V and J ends were trimmed by 7 bases and 3 bases, with 16 bases remaining between them. There are 15 residues in the CDR3. Per germline, CDR1 SGHRS and CDR2 YFSETQ. For the CDR3, the DNA is TGCGCCAGCTTATCCGGGACCAGCGACACCGGGGAGCTGTTTTTT. It yields the protein CASLSGTSDTGELFF. Full variable domain (missing parts from reference TRBV5-1 and TRBJ2-2): KAGVTQTPRYLIKTRGQQVTLSCSPISGHRSVSWYQQTPGQGLQFLFEYFSETQRNKGNFPGRFSGRQFSNSRSEMNVSTLELGDSALYLCASLSGTSDTGELFFGEGSRLTVL.

In its sample, this clonotype was seen a few times. CDR3: CASSVDWGQGSYEQYF. The CDR3 nucleotides are TGTGCCAGCAGCGTCGATTGGGGACAGGGATCCTACGAGCAGTACTTC. V and J are TRBV9 and TRBJ2-7; the match to TRBD1 covers 9 bases. Trimming cost V 2 bases and J 1 base; bases outside gene matches: 7. CDR3 size: 16 residues. Germline lookup yields CDR1 SGDLS and CDR2 YYNGEE.

The chain recombines TRBV11-2 with TRBJ1-2, with D unresolved. CDR3 size: 13 residues. Trimming shortened V by 5 bases and J by 8 bases, and 15 bases separated the two germline ends. From germline, CDR1 is SGHAT and CDR2 FQNNGV. The CDR3 loop reads CASSKGWGGGYTF. The CDR3 nucleotides are TGTGCCAGCAGCAAGGGTTGGGGAGGGGGCTACACCTTC.

This clonotype came up many times. The V gene is TRBV5-1, the J gene TRBJ2-7, with 7 positions matching TRBD1. V was clipped by 4 bases and J by 3 bases; unmatched bases: 19. The CDR3 sequence is 18 residues long. CDR1 and CDR2 from the germline V gene are SGHRS and YFSETQ. CDR3 in amino acids: CASSPTTGKDPNNYEQYV. The CDR3 nucleotides are TGCGCCAGCAGCCCAACGACAGGGAAAGACCCGAACAACTACGAGCAGTACGTC.

This clonotype was recorded many times. The genes are TRBV5-1 and TRBJ2-7; 7 nucleotides align to TRBD2. Germline V lookup: CDR1 SGHRS, CDR2 YFSETQ. J was trimmed by 2 bases and V by 2 bases; bases with no gene match: 4. CDR3 length: 14 residues. For the CDR3, the DNA is TGCGCCAGCAGCTTACGAGGACTAGCCTACGAGCAGTACTTC. Translating gives CASSLRGLAYEQYF.

V gene TRBV20-1 combines with J gene TRBJ2-1; 7 bases align to TRBD1. Trimming removed 0 bases from V and 10 bases from J; junction bases left unmatched: 15. The CDR3 has 16 residues. Germline V gene data show CDR1 as DFQATT and CDR2 as SNEGSKA (reference sequence). The CDR3 spells CSARDHRGRTPNEQFF. As DNA, the CDR3 is TGCAGTGCTAGAGATCACAGGGGACGGACCCCCAACGAGCAGTTCTTC.

At least ten counts were recorded for this clonotype. The V and J genes are TRBV20-1 and TRBJ2-1; D uncertain. This CDR3 is 12 amino acids long. Trimming left V 0 bases short and J 12 bases short, with 12 bases between. Per germline, CDR1 DFQATT and CDR2 SNEGSKA (reference sequence). CDR3 in DNA: TGCAGTGCTAGAGATGAGAGCAACAGGCAGTTCTTC. It codes for CSARDESNRQFF.

This clonotype has just a few counts. CDR3 amino acids: CASSALYGTSQETQYF. CDR3 DNA sequence: TGTGCCAGCAGTGCGTTGTATGGGACTTCACAAGAGACCCAGTACTTC. The chain combines TRBV6-4 with TRBJ2-5, with D possibly TRBD2 on 6 matching bases. Per the germline V gene, CDR1 is MRHNA and CDR2 is SNTAGT. V shed 4 bases and J shed 2 bases, with 17 bases lying between them. This CDR3 region has 16 residues.

The chain uses TRBV29-1 and TRBJ1-1; a weak D match, TRBD1 (6 bases). CDR3 length equals 13 residues. Trimming stripped 6 bases from V and 0 bases from J, with 11 bases between. The germline V gene has CDR1 SQVTM and CDR2 ANQGSEA. CDR3 amino acids: CSVGGQLNTEAFF. As DNA, the CDR3 is TGCAGCGTGGGGGGACAACTGAACACTGAAGCTTTCTTT.

The V and J genes are TRBV20-1 and TRBJ2-1, with no clear D. Per the germline V gene, CDR1 is DFQATT and CDR2 is SNEGSKA (reference sequence). This CDR3 contains 11 residues. Deletions cut 5 bases from V and 10 bases from J, with 12 bases between. The DNA of the CDR3 is TGCAGTGCTCAAGAGATTGGGGAGCAGTTCTTC. This encodes CSAQEIGEQFF.

CDR3: CASSLVVTGTGELFF. In DNA form, the CDR3 reads TGTGCCAGCAGCTTAGTAGTCACGGGCACCGGGGAGCTGTTTTTT. This rearrangement joins TRBV7-9 to TRBJ2-2; D unclear. Germline CDR1 SEHNR, CDR2 FQNEAQ (reference sequence). V gave up 1 base and J gave up 4 bases, with 10 bases separating them. The CDR3 spans 15 residues.

This clonotype was detected only a few times. The rearrangement links TRBV4-1 to TRBJ1-1; D ambiguous. The CDR3 covers 15 residues. V lost 0 bases, J lost 0 bases, and 8 bases lay in between. Per the germline V gene, CDR1 is MGHRA and CDR2 is YSYEKL. CDR3 loop: CASSQDERVNTEAFF. CDR3 coding DNA: TGCGCCAGCAGCCAAGATGAAAGGGTGAACACTGAAGCTTTCTTT.

The sample holds a few counts of this clonotype. V usage is TRBV2 and J usage is TRBJ2-3; 11 bases align to TRBD2. The J segment lost 0 bases and the V segment lost 4 bases, leaving 0 bases of the junction unmatched. Germline-derived CDR1 and CDR2 are SNHLY and FYNNEI. The CDR3 consists of 15 residues. The DNA for the CDR3 is TGTGCCAGCAGTGGACTAGCGGGGAGCACAGATACGCAGTATTTT. It translates to CASSGLAGSTDTQYF.

This sequence joins TRBV4-1 and TRBJ2-3, with a possible D match to TRBD2 (6 bases). Germline-derived CDR1 and CDR2 are MGHRA and YSYEKL. The V gene lost 6 bases and the J gene lost 4 bases, with 20 bases spanning the gap. CDR3 length: 16 amino acids. CDR3 sequence reads: CASSRLVGARADTQYF. In nucleotides, the CDR3 is TGCGCCAGCAGTCGACTAGTGGGAGCCAGGGCAGATACGCAGTATTTT.

V and J are TRBV7-9 and TRBJ2-1, with a weak D call TRBD1 (6 bases). The CDR3 runs to 16 residues. Trimming took 5 bases from V and 4 from J, leaving 18 bases between them. CDR1 is SEHNR, CDR2 FQNEAQ, per germline (reference sequence). The chain's CDR3 is CASSPKGQQYYNEQFF. CDR3 DNA: TGTGCCAGCAGCCCGAAAGGACAGCAATATTACAATGAGCAGTTCTTC.

The sample holds a few counts of this clonotype. The chain links TRBV7-8 to TRBJ2-1; TRBD2 matches 7 bases. V lost 8 bases, J lost 2 bases, and 6 bases stayed unmatched. Per germline, CDR1 SGHVS and CDR2 FQNEAQ. This CDR3 has 14 residues. The CDR3 sequence: CASAEGGAYNEQFF. In DNA, the CDR3 is TGTGCCAGCGCCGAGGGAGGGGCCTACAATGAGCAGTTCTTC. Full variable domain (missing parts from reference TRBV7-8 and TRBJ2-1): GAGVSQSPRYKVAKRGQDVALRCDPISGHVSLFWYQQALGQGPEFLTYFQNEAQLDKSGLPSDRFFAERPEGSVSTLKIQRTQQEDSAVYLCASAEGGAYNEQFFGPGTRLTVL.

This clonotype was observed a few times. The V call is TRBV7-6, the J call TRBJ2-1, with 9 positions matching TRBD2. V gave up 0 bases and J gave up 8 bases; unmatched junction bases: 14. The CDR3 sequence is 18 residues long. Per germline, CDR1 SGHVS and CDR2 FNYEAQ. The DNA of the CDR3 is TGTGCCAGCAGCTTAGCGAGGGTAGCGGGGGACCCCGGGGATGAGCAGTTCTTC. Translation gives CASSLARVAGDPGDEQFF.

V gene TRBV7-9 combines with J gene TRBJ2-7; 8 bases agree with TRBD2. Germline-derived CDR1 and CDR2 are SEHNR and FQNEAQ (reference sequence). V dropped 5 bases and J dropped 5; count of bases not matched to a gene: 5. The length of the CDR3 is 13 residues. Here the CDR3 reads CASSPRGGDEQYF. CDR3 in DNA: TGTGCCAGCAGCCCCCGGGGGGGCGACGAGCAGTACTTC. Full variable domain (missing parts from reference TRBV7-9 and TRBJ2-7): DTGVSQNPRHKITKRGQNVTFRCDPISEHNRLYWYRQTLGQGPEFLTYFQNEAQLEKSRLLSDRFSAERPKGSFSTLEIQRTEQGDSAMYLCASSPRGGDEQYFGPGTRLTVT.

The V gene is TRBV15, the J gene TRBJ2-1; 14 nucleotides align to TRBD2. The CDR3 spans 17 residues. Germline assignment: CDR1 LNHNV and CDR2 YYDKDF (reference sequence). The V gene end was trimmed by 5 bases and the J gene end by 3 bases; junction bases not matched to a gene: 6. The DNA of the CDR3 is TGTGCCACCAGCCCGGGACTAGCGGGAGTAAACTACAATGAGCAGTTCTTC. Its translation: CATSPGLAGVNYNEQFF. Looking up the rest from reference TRBV15 and TRBJ2-1 gives the full variable domain: DAMVIQNPRYQVTQFGKPVTLSCSQTLNHNVMYWYQQKSSQAPKLLFHYYDKDFNNEADTPDNFQSRRPNTSFCFLDIRSPGLGDTAMYLCATSPGLAGVNYNEQFFGPGTRLTVL.

This clonotype was seen many times. The chain employs TRBV20-1 and TRBJ2-1; 10 positions match TRBD2. With 3 bases clipped from V and 7 bases from J, the junction kept 6 bases outside the gene matches. The germline V gene encodes CDR1 DFQATT and CDR2 SNEGSKA (reference sequence). The CDR3 is made up of 14 amino acids. The CDR3 nucleotides are TGCAGTGCTAGTGCCAGCGGGGGGGCGAATGAGCAGTTCTTC. Translating gives CSASASGGANEQFF.

The CDR3 DNA reads TGTGCCAGCACCGGGACAGGGGTAAGGACTGAAGCTTTCTTT. Its protein is CASTGTGVRTEAFF. The chain couples TRBV7-9 to TRBJ1-1; 10 positions agree with TRBD1. Trimming took 7 bases from V and 5 from J; bases not matched to a gene: 7. Per germline, CDR1 SEHNR and CDR2 FQNEAQ (reference sequence). CDR3 length equals 14 residues.

This clonotype was detected a few times. V is TRBV6-5 and J is TRBJ1-1, with D perhaps TRBD1 (5 bases). This CDR3 spans 15 amino acids. Germline V gene data show CDR1 as MNHEY and CDR2 as SVGAGI. With 0 bases removed from V and 6 bases from J, the gap between germline ends came to 14 bases. The chain's CDR3 is CASSYSRGESAEAFF. The CDR3 nucleotides read TGTGCCAGCAGTTACTCGCGAGGGGAGAGCGCTGAAGCTTTCTTT.

In this sample, this clonotype turned up many times. The rearrangement joins TRBV11-1 to TRBJ2-3; D gene uncertain. Per germline, CDR1 SGHAT and CDR2 FQDESV (reference sequence). Trimming cost V 5 bases and J 2 bases, with 23 bases left between them. The CDR3 runs 18 residues. The CDR3 is CASSPKERLEPLTDTQYF. CDR3 in DNA: TGTGCCAGCAGCCCAAAAGAGCGCCTAGAACCCCTCACAGATACGCAGTATTTT.

This clonotype was counted a few times. The chain carries TRBV11-1 and TRBJ2-3; 16 nucleotides align to TRBD2. With V trimmed by 5 bases and J by 4 bases, 9 bases remained unmatched. From germline, CDR1 is SGHAT and CDR2 FQDESV (reference sequence). The CDR3 extends over 18 amino acids. The CDR3 loop is CASSKGLAGGPRADTQYF. Here the CDR3 DNA reads TGTGCCAGCAGCAAGGGACTAGCGGGAGGGCCGAGGGCAGATACGCAGTATTTT.

At least ten counts were recorded for this clonotype. The V call is TRBV2, the J call TRBJ1-1; D gene unclear. Per the germline V gene, CDR1 is SNHLY and CDR2 is FYNNEI. Trimming stripped 7 bases from V and 3 bases from J, with 12 bases between. This CDR3 region has 13 residues. The CDR3 nucleotides are TGTGCCAGCACTCCCGGAGGATACACTGAAGCTTTCTTT. Protein sequence: CASTPGGYTEAFF.